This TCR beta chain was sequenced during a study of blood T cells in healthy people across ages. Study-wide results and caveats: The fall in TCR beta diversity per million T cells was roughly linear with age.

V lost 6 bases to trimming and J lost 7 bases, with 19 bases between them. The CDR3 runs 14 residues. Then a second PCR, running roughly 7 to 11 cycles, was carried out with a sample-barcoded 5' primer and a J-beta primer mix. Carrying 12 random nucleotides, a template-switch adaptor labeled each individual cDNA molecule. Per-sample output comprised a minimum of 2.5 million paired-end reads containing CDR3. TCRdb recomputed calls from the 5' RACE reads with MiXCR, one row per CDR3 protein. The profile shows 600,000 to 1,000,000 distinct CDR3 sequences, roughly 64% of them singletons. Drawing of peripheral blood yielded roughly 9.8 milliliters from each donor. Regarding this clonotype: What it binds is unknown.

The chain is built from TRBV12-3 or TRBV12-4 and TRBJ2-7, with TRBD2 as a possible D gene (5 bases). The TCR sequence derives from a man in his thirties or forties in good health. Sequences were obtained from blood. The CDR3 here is CASSHPPGVEEQYF. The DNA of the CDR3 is TGTGCCAGCAGCCACCCTCCCGGGGTCGAAGAGCAGTACTTC.